This T cell receptor (beta chain) was sequenced for a study of identifying expanded T cells in peripheral blood. The study's findings and limits: Technical replicates showed about 1.2 changed clones; approximately 2 weeks about 16; four weeks 19.

The germline CDR1 and CDR2 sequences are SGHNT and YYREEE (reference sequence). The germline V and J ends were trimmed by 2 bases and 10 bases, with 16 bases remaining between them. The CDR3 covers 14 residues. The data were produced by immunoSEQ multiplex PCR, yet TCRdb's version contains in-frame clones alone and is incomplete. The data hold approximately 79,000 clones, with roughly nine tenths observed a single time. Comment on this clone: The antigen is unknown.

During the collection period, no donor immune events like infections were recorded. The TCR was taken from a person between 18 and 75 years old in good health. The source material was blood. This chain links TRBV5-4 with TRBJ2-1; D is perhaps TRBD1 (5 bases). The CDR3 DNA is TGTGCCAGCAGCTTCCCCGGCGACAGCGAGGAGCAGTTCTTC. This translates into CASSFPGDSEEQFF.